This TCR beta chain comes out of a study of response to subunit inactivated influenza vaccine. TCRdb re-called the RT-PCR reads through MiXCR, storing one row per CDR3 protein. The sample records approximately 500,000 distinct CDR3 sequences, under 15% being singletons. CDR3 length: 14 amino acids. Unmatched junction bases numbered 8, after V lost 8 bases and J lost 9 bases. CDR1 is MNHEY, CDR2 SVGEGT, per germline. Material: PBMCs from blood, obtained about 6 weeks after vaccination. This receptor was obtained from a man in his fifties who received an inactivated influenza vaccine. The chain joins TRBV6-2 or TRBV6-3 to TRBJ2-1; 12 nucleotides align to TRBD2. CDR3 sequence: CASLGLAGSFEQFF. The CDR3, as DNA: TGTGCCAGCTTAGGACTAGCGGGATCATTTGAGCAGTTCTTC.